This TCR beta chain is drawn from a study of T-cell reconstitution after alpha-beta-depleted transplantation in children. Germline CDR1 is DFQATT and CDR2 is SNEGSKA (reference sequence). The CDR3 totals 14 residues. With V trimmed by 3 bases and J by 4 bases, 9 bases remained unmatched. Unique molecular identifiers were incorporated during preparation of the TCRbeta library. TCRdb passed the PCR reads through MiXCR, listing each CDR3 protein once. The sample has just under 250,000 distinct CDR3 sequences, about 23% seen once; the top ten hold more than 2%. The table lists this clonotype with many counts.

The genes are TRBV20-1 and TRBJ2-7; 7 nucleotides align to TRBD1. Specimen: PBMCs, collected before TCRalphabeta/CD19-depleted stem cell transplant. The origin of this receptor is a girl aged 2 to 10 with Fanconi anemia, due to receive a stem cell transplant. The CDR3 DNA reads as TGCAGTGCTAGTGACAGGGCTTGGGGGTACGAGCAGTACTTC. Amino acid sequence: CSASDRAWGYEQYF.